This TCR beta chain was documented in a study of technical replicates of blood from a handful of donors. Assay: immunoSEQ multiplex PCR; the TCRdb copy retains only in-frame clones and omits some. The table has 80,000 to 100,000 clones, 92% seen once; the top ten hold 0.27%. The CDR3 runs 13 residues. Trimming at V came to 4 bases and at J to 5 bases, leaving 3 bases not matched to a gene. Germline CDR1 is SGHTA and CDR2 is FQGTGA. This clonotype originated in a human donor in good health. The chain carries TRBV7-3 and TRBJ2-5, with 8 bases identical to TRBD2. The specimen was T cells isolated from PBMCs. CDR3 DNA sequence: TGTGCCAGCAGCTCGGGGGGGCTCGAGACCCAGTACTTC. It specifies CASSSGGLETQYF. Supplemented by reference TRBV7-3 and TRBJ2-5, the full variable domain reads GAGVSQTPSNKVTEKGKYVELRCDPISGHTALYWYRQSLGQGPEFLIYFQGTGAADDSGLPNDRFFAVRPEGSVSTLKIQRTERGDSAVYLCASSSGGLETQYFGPGTRLLVL.